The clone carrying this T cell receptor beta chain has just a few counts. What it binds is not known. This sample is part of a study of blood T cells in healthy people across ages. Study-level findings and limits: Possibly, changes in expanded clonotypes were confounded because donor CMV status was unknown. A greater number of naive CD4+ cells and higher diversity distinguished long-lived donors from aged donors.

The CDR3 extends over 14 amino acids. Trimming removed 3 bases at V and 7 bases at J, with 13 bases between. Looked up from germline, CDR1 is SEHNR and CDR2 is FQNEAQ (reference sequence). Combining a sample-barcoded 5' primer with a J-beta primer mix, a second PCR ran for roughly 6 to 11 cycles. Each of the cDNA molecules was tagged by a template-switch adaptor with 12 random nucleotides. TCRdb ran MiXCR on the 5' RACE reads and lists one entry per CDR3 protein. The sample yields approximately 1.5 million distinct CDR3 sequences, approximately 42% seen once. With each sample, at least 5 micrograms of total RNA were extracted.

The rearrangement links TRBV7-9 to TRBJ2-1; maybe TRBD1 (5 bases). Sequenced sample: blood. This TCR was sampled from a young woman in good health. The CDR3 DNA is TGTGCCAGCAGCTTGCATCGACAGAGAAATGAGCAGTTCTTC. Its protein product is CASSLHRQRNEQFF. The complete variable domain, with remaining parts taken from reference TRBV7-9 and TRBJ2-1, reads DTGVSQNPRHKITKRGQNVTFRCDPISEHNRLYWYRQTLGQGPEFLTYFQNEAQLEKSRLLSDRFSAERPKGSFSTLEIQRTEQGDSAMYLCASSLHRQRNEQFFGPGTRLTVL.